This entry lists 10 T cell receptor beta chains sequenced from one sample in a study of graft-versus-host responses after intestinal transplantation. Libraries were prepared by immunoSEQ multiplex PCR; TCRdb keeps only in-frame clonotypes and omits some of them. The profile shows around 20,000 clones, around 95% of them singletons. Source: PBMCs, taken 23 days after intestinal transplant. The receptor set was obtained from a human patient who received an intestinal transplant, so some T cells may come from the graft donor.

The chain has TRBV6-6 and TRBJ1-5; TRBD1 matches 7 bases. Germline loops: CDR1 MNHNY, CDR2 SVGAGI (reference sequence). V gave up 2 bases and J gave up 5 bases; unmatched junction bases: 6. This CDR3 spans 15 amino acids. CDR3 protein: CASSYKNTGDQPQHF. The CDR3 bases are TGTGCCAGCAGTTACAAAAATACAGGGGATCAGCCCCAGCATTTT.

J is TRBJ1-6 and V is TRBV5-6, with TRBD1 matching 7 bases. Germline lookup yields CDR1 SGHDT and CDR2 YYEEEE. The V segment lost 0 bases and the J segment 9 bases; nucleotides outside the gene matches: 9. The CDR3 sequence is 16 residues long. DNA of the CDR3: TGTGCCAGCAGCTTGGCCCTGACAGGGTTATCTTCACCCCTCCACTTT. This gives the protein CASSLALTGLSSPLHF.

J is TRBJ2-1 and V is TRBV27; D gene uncertain. The germline V gene has CDR1 MNHEY and CDR2 SMNVEV (reference sequence). The V gene lost 1 base and the J gene lost 7 bases, with 5 bases spanning the gap. The CDR3 consists of 12 residues. This chain's CDR3 is CASSLLDNEQFF. CDR3 coding DNA: TGTGCCAGCAGTTTATTAGATAATGAGCAGTTCTTC.

The V call is TRBV7-3, the J call TRBJ1-2; tentatively, D is TRBD1 (5 bases). V lost 3 bases and J lost 5, with 10 bases in between. Germline CDR1 SGHTA, CDR2 FQGTGA. This CDR3 has 13 residues. The CDR3 sequence: CASSFDGGYGYTF. As DNA, the CDR3 is TGTGCCAGCAGCTTTGACGGGGGGTATGGCTACACCTTC.

The DNA for the CDR3 is TGCGCCAGCAGCCAATCCGGGACAGCGCTCTACGAGCAGTACTTC. It is translated as CASSQSGTALYEQYF. The chain joins TRBV4-3 to TRBJ2-7; 7 bases match TRBD1. The germline V gene encodes CDR1 LGHNA and CDR2 YSLEER. With 2 bases clipped from V and 3 bases from J, the junction kept 7 bases outside the gene matches. The CDR3 loop spans 15 amino acids.

The genes are TRBV28 and TRBJ1-4; 7 bases are shared with TRBD1. V lost 1 base, J lost 8 bases, and 7 bases stayed unmatched. The germline gives CDR1 MDHEN, CDR2 SYDVKM. There are 15 residues in the CDR3. CDR3 amino acids: CASSLLRGPTEKLFF. The CDR3 nucleotides are TGTGCCAGCAGTTTATTAAGGGGGCCTACGGAAAAACTGTTTTTT.

The chain employs TRBV6-5 and TRBJ2-2; the D call may be TRBD1 or TRBD2 (7 bases each). The CDR3 extends over 16 amino acids. Germline CDR1 MNHEY, CDR2 SVGAGI. Trimming left V 2 bases short and J 1 base short, with 11 bases between. The CDR3 sequence is CASSYDREGNTGELFF. The CDR3 nucleotides are TGTGCCAGCAGTTACGACAGGGAGGGGAACACCGGGGAGCTGTTTTTT.

The chain couples TRBV27 to TRBJ2-7, with 8 positions matching TRBD1. The ends lost 4 bases at V and 5 bases at J; junction bases unmatched: 13. CDR3 length: 16 amino acids. Germline V gives CDR1 MNHEY, CDR2 SMNVEV (reference sequence). CDR3 nucleotide sequence: TGTGCCAGCAGTTCCCCTGGGGCAGGGGGCCCCCACGAGCAGTACTTC. Its translation is CASSSPGAGGPHEQYF.

This clone was counted once. V usage is TRBV5-4 and J usage is TRBJ2-2; weak D call: TRBD1 (6 bases). CDR1 SGHNT and CDR2 YYREEE come from the germline V gene (reference sequence). Trimming removed 3 bases at V and 1 base at J, with 10 bases between. This CDR3 contains 15 residues. DNA of the CDR3: TGTGCCAGCAGCTCATTGACAGGGAACACCGGGGAGCTGTTTTTT. As protein: CASSSLTGNTGELFF.

The genes are TRBV30 and TRBJ1-5; D gene uncertain. Germline V lookup: CDR1 GTSNPN, CDR2 SVGIG (reference sequence). The CDR3 contains 12 residues. V lost 2 bases and J lost 2, with 4 bases in between. The CDR3 nucleotides are TGTGCCTGGAGTATCGGCAATCAGCCCCAGCATTTT. It codes for CAWSIGNQPQHF.